One sample yielded the 18 T cell receptor beta chains listed below, sequenced in a study of T cells after yellow fever vaccination. TCRdb re-analysed the 5' RACE reads in MiXCR, keeping a single row per CDR3 protein. The sample shows 620,000 or so distinct CDR3 sequences, roughly an eighth of them seen only once. The input for sequencing was PBMCs, taken on the day of the yellow fever booster vaccination. Every receptor here comes from a man younger than 45 who received the YFV17D yellow fever vaccine.

The rearrangement links TRBV6-2 or TRBV6-3 to TRBJ1-4, with D possibly TRBD1 on 5 matching bases. The length of the CDR3 is 11 residues. Germline CDR1 is MNHEY and CDR2 is SVGEGT. The germline V and J ends were trimmed by 6 bases and 14 bases, with 13 bases remaining between them. CDR3 residues: CASSHLRDLFF. The CDR3 nucleotides read TGTGCCAGCAGCCACCTCCGGGACCTGTTTTTT.

This clonotype was picked up a small number of times. The chain links TRBV28 to TRBJ2-2; D possibly uses TRBD1 or TRBD2 (5 bases each). The CDR3 runs to 16 residues. Germline V CDR1 and CDR2: MDHEN, SYDVKM. V lost 2 bases to trimming and J lost 2 bases, with 12 bases between them. DNA for the CDR3: TGTGCCAGCAGTTTAAGTTCGGGGCTCAACACCGGGGAGCTGTTTTTT. Translated, it gives CASSLSSGLNTGELFF.

This clonotype has more than one count but fewer than ten. The V call is TRBV3-1, the J call TRBJ2-2; D not resolved. CDR1 and CDR2 from the germline V gene are LGHDT and YNNKEL (reference sequence). CDR3 length: 12 amino acids. The germline V and J ends were trimmed by 1 base and 9 bases, with 6 bases remaining between them. For the CDR3, the DNA is TGTGCCAGCAGCCAAGGATTCAGGGAGCTGTTTTTT. Protein: CASSQGFRELFF.

There are a few counts of this clonotype. The chain recombines TRBV18 with TRBJ2-5; TRBD1 is a possible D gene (5 bases). The germline V gene has CDR1 KGHSH and CDR2 LQKENI. The V end was cut by 1 base, the J end by 5 bases, with 17 bases between. CDR3 size: 16 residues. The CDR3, as DNA: TGTGCCAGCTCACCACGTCAGGGTGGAGAAGGGGAGACCCAGTACTTC. It codes for CASSPRQGGEGETQYF.

The rearrangement joins TRBV7-3 to TRBJ2-3, with TRBD2 matching 11 bases. The germline CDR1 and CDR2 sequences are SGHTA and FQGTGA. The CDR3 runs 16 residues. J was trimmed by 7 bases and V by 5 bases; bases with no gene match: 11. CDR3 coding DNA: TGTGCCAGCAGCCCCGAGGTAGCGGGAGGGCCAAATACGCAGTATTTT. Translated: CASSPEVAGGPNTQYF.

This clonotype appeared a few times. The chain carries TRBV7-2 and TRBJ2-2; 7 positions match TRBD2. The CDR3 is 16 residues long. Germline V gene lookup returns CDR1 SGHTA and CDR2 FQGNSA. The ends lost 1 base at V and 7 bases at J; junction bases unmatched: 9. The CDR3 bases are TGTGCCAGCAGCTTAGTTCGGGGAGGGCCGGTCGGGGAGCTGTTTTTT. This gives the protein CASSLVRGGPVGELFF.

This clonotype turned up a few times. The V call is TRBV7-9, the J call TRBJ2-1; weak D call: TRBD1 (5 bases). The CDR3 sequence is 15 residues long. Trimming took 1 base from V and 9 from J, leaving 16 bases between them. Germline CDR1 SEHNR, CDR2 FQNEAQ (reference sequence). CDR3 loop: CASSLVGRTLSEQFF. The CDR3 DNA reads TGTGCCAGCAGCTTAGTGGGCCGGACACTATCTGAGCAGTTCTTC.

This clonotype was seen a handful of times. V gene TRBV13 combines with J gene TRBJ2-4, with D perhaps assigned TRBD1 or TRBD2 (5 bases each). The germline V and J ends were trimmed by 0 bases and 3 bases, with 9 bases remaining between them. CDR3 size: 15 residues. CDR1 is PRHDT, CDR2 FYEKMQ, per germline (reference sequence). The CDR3 nucleotides read TGTGCCAGCAGCTTAGGACAGGCGGGCAAAAACATTCAGTACTTC. Its protein product is CASSLGQAGKNIQYF.

This clonotype was detected only a few times. The chain has TRBV12-3 or TRBV12-4 and TRBJ2-7; D not certain. V was shortened by 2 bases and J by 3 bases, with 8 bases between the two germline ends. This CDR3 spans 13 amino acids. Here the CDR3 reads CASSLPTRYEQYF. The CDR3 DNA reads TGTGCCAGCAGTTTACCGACGCGCTACGAGCAGTACTTC.

This clonotype was recorded a few times. The rearrangement uses TRBV12-3 or TRBV12-4 and TRBJ1-3; D may be TRBD1 (6 bases). Deletions cut 4 bases from V and 1 base from J, with 8 bases between. CDR3 size: 14 residues. The CDR3 reads CASSSDRSGNTIYF. The CDR3 region has the DNA TGTGCCAGCAGTTCAGACAGGTCTGGAAACACCATATATTTT.

The rearrangement links TRBV3-1 to TRBJ2-6, with D perhaps assigned TRBD1 or TRBD2 (5 bases each). V gave up 7 bases and J gave up 2 bases, with 12 bases separating them. The CDR3 is 15 residues long. Germline V gene sequence: CDR1 LGHDT, CDR2 YNNKEL (reference sequence). In nucleotides, the CDR3 is TGTGCCAGCACCTCTGGGGGTGCTGGGGCCAACGTCCTGACTTTC. Translating gives CASTSGGAGANVLTF.

This clonotype has just a few counts. V and J are TRBV27 and TRBJ1-4; 10 nucleotides agree with TRBD1. The CDR3 is made up of 15 amino acids. Germline CDR1 MNHEY, CDR2 SMNVEV (reference sequence). With 0 bases clipped from V and 8 bases from J, the junction kept 3 bases outside the gene matches. The CDR3 protein is CASSLSGTGAEKLFF. In nucleotides, the CDR3 is TGTGCCAGCAGTTTATCAGGGACAGGGGCCGAAAAACTGTTTTTT.

Only a few counts were recorded for this clonotype. CDR3 sequence (DNA): TGTGCCAGCAGTCCCAGTGGGGGCCCCCAAGAGACCCAGTACTTC. Translated, it gives CASSPSGGPQETQYF. The V and J genes are TRBV28 and TRBJ2-5, with D perhaps TRBD1 (6 bases). The V gene lost 5 bases and the J gene lost 1 base, with 14 bases spanning the gap. This CDR3 contains 15 residues. Germline CDR1 MDHEN, CDR2 SYDVKM.

In this sample, this clonotype turned up a few times. V usage is TRBV7-9 and J usage is TRBJ1-2; perhaps TRBD1 as D (6 bases). This CDR3 region has 13 residues. V was shortened by 1 base and J by 6 bases, with 9 bases between the two germline ends. Germline V gene sequence: CDR1 SEHNR, CDR2 FQNEAQ (reference sequence). The CDR3 reads CASSLEGVNGYTF. CDR3 sequence (DNA): TGTGCCAGCAGCTTAGAGGGGGTGAATGGCTACACCTTC.

This clonotype was seen only a few times. The rearrangement links TRBV5-1 to TRBJ2-1; no reliable D call. Germline loops: CDR1 SGHRS, CDR2 YFSETQ. The CDR3 consists of 17 residues. Trimming took off 1 base at V and 7 bases at J, with 21 bases between the two ends. CDR3: CASSLYDSSSHRNEQFF. In DNA form, the CDR3 reads TGCGCCAGCAGCTTGTATGACTCCTCGAGCCATAGGAATGAGCAGTTCTTC.

This clonotype was detected a few times. The CDR3 loop is CASSLMGSQETQYF. The DNA of the CDR3 is TGTGCCAGCAGTTTAATGGGCAGCCAAGAGACCCAGTACTTC. The chain couples TRBV6-2 or TRBV6-3 to TRBJ2-5; no firm D call. The germline V gene has CDR1 MNHEY and CDR2 SVGEGT. V lost 4 bases and J lost 1, with 10 bases in between. The CDR3 covers 14 residues.

In its sample, this clonotype was seen a few times. This chain uses TRBV18 with TRBJ2-3, with 13 bases that match TRBD2. Germline-derived CDR1 and CDR2 are KGHSH and LQKENI. V lost 2 bases, J lost 3 bases, and 8 bases stayed unmatched. The CDR3 length is 18 residues. The DNA for the CDR3 is TGTGCCAGCTCACCAGGACTAGCGGGAGTTTTAAGGACAGATACGCAGTATTTT. Protein product: CASSPGLAGVLRTDTQYF.

This clonotype turned up a few times. The rearrangement uses TRBV19 and TRBJ2-3; possibly TRBD2 for D (6 bases). V gave up 5 bases and J gave up 2 bases, with 11 bases separating them. This CDR3 has 14 residues. Germline lookup yields CDR1 LNHDA and CDR2 SQIVND (reference sequence). CDR3 protein: CASSVAEFTDTQYF. The CDR3 DNA follows: TGTGCCAGTAGTGTAGCGGAATTCACAGATACGCAGTATTTT.